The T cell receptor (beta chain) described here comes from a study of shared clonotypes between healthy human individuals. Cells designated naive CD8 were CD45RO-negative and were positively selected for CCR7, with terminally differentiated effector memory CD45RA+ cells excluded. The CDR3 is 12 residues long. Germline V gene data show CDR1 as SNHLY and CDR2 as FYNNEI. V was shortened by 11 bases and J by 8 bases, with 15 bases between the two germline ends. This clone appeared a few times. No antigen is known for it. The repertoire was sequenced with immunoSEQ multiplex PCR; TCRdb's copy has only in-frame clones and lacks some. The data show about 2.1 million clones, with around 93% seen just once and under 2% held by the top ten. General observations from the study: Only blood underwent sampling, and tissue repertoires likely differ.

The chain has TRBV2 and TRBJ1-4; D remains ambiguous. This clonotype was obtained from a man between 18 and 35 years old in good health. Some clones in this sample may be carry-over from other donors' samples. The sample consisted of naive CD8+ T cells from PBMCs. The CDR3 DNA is TGTGCCGTGGGGTGGGTCGGAGAAAAACTGTTTTTT. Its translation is CAVGWVGEKLFF.